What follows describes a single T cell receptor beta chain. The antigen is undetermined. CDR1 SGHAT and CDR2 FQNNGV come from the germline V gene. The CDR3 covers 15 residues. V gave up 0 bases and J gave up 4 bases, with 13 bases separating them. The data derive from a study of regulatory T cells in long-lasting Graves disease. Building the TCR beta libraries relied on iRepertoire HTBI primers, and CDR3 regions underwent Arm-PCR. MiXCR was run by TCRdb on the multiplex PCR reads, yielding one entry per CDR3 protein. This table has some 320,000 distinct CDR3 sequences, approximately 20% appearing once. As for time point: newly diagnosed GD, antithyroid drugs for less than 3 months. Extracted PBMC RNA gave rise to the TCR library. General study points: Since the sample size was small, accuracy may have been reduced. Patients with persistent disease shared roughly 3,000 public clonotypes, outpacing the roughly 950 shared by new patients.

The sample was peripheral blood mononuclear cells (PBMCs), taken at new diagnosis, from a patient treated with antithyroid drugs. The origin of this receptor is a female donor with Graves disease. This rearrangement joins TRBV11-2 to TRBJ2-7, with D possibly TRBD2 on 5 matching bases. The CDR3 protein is CASSLDLLAEYEQYF. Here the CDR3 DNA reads TGTGCCAGCAGCTTAGATCTGCTAGCCGAGTACGAGCAGTACTTC.